Following are 3 T cell receptor beta chains from one sample sequenced in a study of T cells after yellow fever vaccination. TCRdb processed the 5' RACE reads anew with MiXCR; each CDR3 protein has one entry. The table shows 300,000 or so distinct CDR3 sequences, with around 4.1% occurring only once. Sequenced material: PBMCs, taken 5 days after the yellow fever booster vaccination. Receptor source: a man aged 18 to 35 who received the YFV17D yellow fever vaccine.

This clonotype showed up many times. The chain carries TRBV10-3 and TRBJ2-7; the D is unclear. The germline V gene encodes CDR1 ENHRY and CDR2 SYGVKD. The CDR3 covers 15 residues. The V end lost 0 bases, the J end lost 2 bases, and 11 bases lay between the germline ends. The CDR3 loop is CAISESTDGTYEQYF. In nucleotides, the CDR3 is TGTGCCATCAGTGAGTCGACGGACGGAACCTACGAGCAGTACTTC.

This clonotype was recorded at least ten times. The chain links TRBV5-1 to TRBJ2-3; TRBD2 matches at 7 bases. The CDR3 totals 14 residues. Trimming cost V 4 bases and J 3 bases; bases outside gene matches: 5. Germline V gene data show CDR1 as SGHRS and CDR2 as YFSETQ. CDR3 residues: CASSDGGGTDTQYF. The CDR3 DNA reads TGCGCCAGCAGCGACGGGGGAGGGACAGATACGCAGTATTTT.

This clonotype has more than one count but fewer than ten. The genes are TRBV4-3 and TRBJ1-1; D unresolved. This CDR3 is built from 13 residues. The germline V gene has CDR1 LGHNA and CDR2 YSLEER. Trimming took 0 bases from V and 5 from J, leaving 7 bases between them. The CDR3 DNA reads TGCGCCAGCAGCCAAGAGGTTGGGACTGAAGCTTTCTTT. It yields the protein CASSQEVGTEAFF.